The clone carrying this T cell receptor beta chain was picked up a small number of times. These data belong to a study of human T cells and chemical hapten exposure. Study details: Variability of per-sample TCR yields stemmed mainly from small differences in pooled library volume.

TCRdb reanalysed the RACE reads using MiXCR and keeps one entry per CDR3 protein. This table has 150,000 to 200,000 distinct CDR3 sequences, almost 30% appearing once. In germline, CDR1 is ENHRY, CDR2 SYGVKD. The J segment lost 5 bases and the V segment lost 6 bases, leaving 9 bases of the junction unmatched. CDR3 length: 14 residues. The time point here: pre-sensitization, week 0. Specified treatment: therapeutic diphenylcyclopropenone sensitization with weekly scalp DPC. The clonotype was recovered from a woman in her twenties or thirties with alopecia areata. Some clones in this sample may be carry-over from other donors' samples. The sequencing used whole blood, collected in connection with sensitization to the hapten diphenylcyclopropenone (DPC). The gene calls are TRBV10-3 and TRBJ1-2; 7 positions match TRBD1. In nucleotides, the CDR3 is TGTGCCATCAGGGCCGGGACAGAGATTTATGGCTACACCTTC. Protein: CAIRAGTEIYGYTF.